Shown below are 21 T cell receptor beta chains from a single sample sequenced in a study of blood T cells in healthy people across ages. Primed by a sample-barcoded 5' primer and a J-beta primer mix, a second PCR proceeded for about 6 to 11 cycles. MiXCR, applied by TCRdb to the 5' RACE reads, yields one record per CDR3 protein. The sample has around 1.7 million distinct CDR3 sequences, 25% to 30% seen once; the top ten hold about 8%. The sequenced sample was blood. The receptors originated from a woman aged 30 to 39 in good health.

Remarks on this clonotype: Possible read error: a much larger clone is one base away. V usage is TRBV7-9 and J usage is TRBJ2-5, with TRBD2 matching 16 bases. Unmatched junction bases numbered 13, after V lost 4 bases and J lost 11 bases. The germline V gene has CDR1 SEHNR and CDR2 FQNEAQ (reference sequence). This CDR3 region has 17 residues. The CDR3 region is CASSSGLAGGPIYGQYF. CDR3 sequence (DNA): TGTGCCAGCAGCTCGGGACTAGCGGGGGGGCCGATCTACGGGCAGTACTTC.

The chain combines TRBV30 with TRBJ1-2, with 10 bases lining up with TRBD1. Germline V lookup: CDR1 GTSNPN, CDR2 SVGIG (reference sequence). The CDR3 sequence is 15 residues long. With V trimmed by 3 bases and J by 7 bases, 11 bases remained unmatched. As DNA, the CDR3 is TGTGCCTGGAGCCCCAAAGGGACAGGGGCGTCTGGCTACACCTTC. Residues: CAWSPKGTGASGYTF.

This clonotype occurred a few times. The chain couples TRBV20-1 to TRBJ1-2; D uncertain. The CDR3 is 11 residues long. The germline V gene has CDR1 DFQATT and CDR2 SNEGSKA (reference sequence). Trimming removed 4 bases at V and 3 bases at J, with 6 bases between. The CDR3 DNA reads as TGCAGTGCTACGGGTTACTATGGCTACACCTTC. Its translation is CSATGYYGYTF.

Comments on this clonotype: One end of the junction does not line up with germline, which may come from a read error. The chain carries TRBV28 and TRBJ1-5; TRBD1 is a possible D gene (5 bases). Germline lookup yields CDR1 MDHEN and CDR2 SYDVKM. There are 18 residues in the CDR3. The CDR3 loop is CASRLQTIRGVGNQPRHF. The CDR3, as DNA: TGTGCCAGCAGACTCCAAACCATCCGAGGGGTTGGCAATCAGCCCCGGCATTTT.

The chain links TRBV2 to TRBJ1-5, with 9 bases matching TRBD1. The CDR3 contains 12 residues. V gave up 7 bases and J gave up 9 bases; unmatched junction bases: 4. Germline-derived CDR1 and CDR2 are SNHLY and FYNNEI. DNA of the CDR3: TGTGCCAGCAACAGGGGGCCGGGGCCCCAGCATTTT. Translating gives CASNRGPGPQHF.

This clonotype was seen a few times. The gene calls are TRBV7-6 and TRBJ2-1; D not resolved. This CDR3 contains 15 residues. The V gene's germline CDR1 is SGHVS and CDR2 FNYEAQ. Between the trimmed V and J ends, which lost 1 base and 5 bases, there was a span of 12 bases. The DNA of the CDR3 is TGTGCCAGCAGCTTAGGGGATTCGATCCACAATGAGCAGTTCTTC. Its protein product is CASSLGDSIHNEQFF.

V usage is TRBV7-9 and J usage is TRBJ2-1; 8 positions agree with TRBD2. The CDR3 is 16 residues long. In germline, CDR1 is SEHNR, CDR2 FQNEAQ (reference sequence). J gave up 3 bases and V 0 bases, and 4 bases lay outside the gene matches. CDR3 nucleotides: TGTGCCAGCAGCTTAGCTAGCGGGACGGGCTACAATGAGCAGTTCTTC. Protein sequence: CASSLASGTGYNEQFF.

The V gene is TRBV18, the J gene TRBJ1-3; no clear D. Germline values: CDR1 KGHSH, CDR2 LQKENI. Trimming removed 1 base from V and 0 bases from J, with 7 bases in between. The CDR3 spans 15 residues. CDR3 coding DNA: TGTGCCAGCTCACCACAACAACCCTCTGGAAACACCATATATTTT. Protein sequence: CASSPQQPSGNTIYF.

This clonotype was counted a few times. J is TRBJ1-1 and V is TRBV29-1; the D is unclear. The germline V and J ends were trimmed by 3 bases and 3 bases, with 11 bases remaining between them. The CDR3 length is 13 residues. CDR1 and CDR2 (germline): SQVTM, ANQGSEA. The CDR3, as DNA: TGCAGCGTTGAGGCGGGCGCCGACACTGAAGCTTTCTTT. Translated: CSVEAGADTEAFF.

This chain joins TRBV12-3 or TRBV12-4 and TRBJ2-1, with D possibly matching TRBD2 (6 bases). The ends were cut back, 3 bases at V and 13 bases at J, with 22 bases in the middle. The CDR3 spans 15 residues. This chain's CDR3 is CASSFAGFGGETQFF. The CDR3 nucleotides read TGTGCCAGCAGTTTTGCGGGATTTGGTGGGGAGACCCAGTTCTTC.

This clonotype occurred once. It may be a read error: a sequence one base away is much more abundant. The CDR3 is CASSKVGYKQYF. CDR3 nucleotides: TGTGCCAGTAGTAAAGTCGGCTACAAGCAGTACTTC. The chain employs TRBV19 and TRBJ2-7; D remains unclear. From germline, CDR1 is LNHDA and CDR2 SQIVND (reference sequence). The CDR3 has 12 residues.

V usage is TRBV20-1 and J usage is TRBJ2-1; 13 bases are a match to TRBD2. V gave up 5 bases and J gave up 9 bases; unmatched junction bases: 4. The CDR3 is 13 residues long. Looked up from germline, CDR1 is DFQATT and CDR2 is SNEGSKA (reference sequence). The CDR3 region has the DNA TGCAGTGCTGGTAGGACTAGCGGGGGTGAGCAGTTCTTC. Translating gives CSAGRTSGGEQFF.

This clonotype was picked up a small number of times. This CDR3 reads CSAGLGRGFSETQYF. CDR3 DNA: TGCAGTGCCGGTCTGGGTCGGGGATTTTCGGAGACCCAGTACTTC. V and J are TRBV20-1 and TRBJ2-5; weak D call: TRBD2 (5 bases). Germline V CDR1 and CDR2: DFQATT, SNEGSKA (reference sequence). The CDR3 has 15 amino acids. V was pared by 6 bases and J by 5 bases, with 22 bases between.

With respect to this clonotype: Relative to the germline gene, one junction end is altered; a read error may explain this. The V gene is TRBV7-2, the J gene TRBJ2-5; the D call may be TRBD1 or TRBD2 (6 bases each). The CDR3 sequence is 16 residues long. Germline V gene lookup returns CDR1 SGHTA and CDR2 FQGNSA. The CDR3 bases are TGTGCCAGCAGGCCGGAGCGGTGGGGGGCGTTGGAGATCCAGTACTTC. Encoded protein: CASRPERWGALEIQYF.

This clonotype was seen only once. This chain connects TRBV3-1 to TRBJ2-7, with TRBD2 matching over 13 bases. V trimming: 3 bases; J trimming: 4 bases; junction bases outside the gene matches: 6. Germline lookup yields CDR1 LGHDT and CDR2 YNNKEL (reference sequence). The CDR3 contains 16 residues. In nucleotides, the CDR3 is TGTGCCAGCAGCCACAGGACTAGCGGGAGAGGGTACGAGCAGTACTTC. Translated, it gives CASSHRTSGRGYEQYF.

This clonotype was recorded at least ten times. The V call is TRBV7-2, the J call TRBJ1-2, with TRBD1 matching over 10 bases. Germline V CDR1 and CDR2: SGHTA, FQGNSA. V shed 1 base, J shed 8 bases, and the junction held 1 base outside the gene matches. The CDR3 loop spans 13 amino acids. This chain's CDR3 is CASSLGTGGGYTF. Written as DNA, the CDR3 is TGTGCCAGCAGCTTAGGGACAGGGGGAGGCTACACCTTC.

The J gene is TRBJ1-5, the V gene TRBV12-3 or TRBV12-4; D unresolved. The CDR3 runs 14 residues. The V gene lost 6 bases and the J gene lost 0 bases, with 9 bases spanning the gap. The CDR3 sequence is CASRGTVSNQPQHF. The CDR3 nucleotides read TGTGCCAGCAGAGGAACAGTTAGCAATCAGCCCCAGCATTTT.

In its sample, this clonotype was seen a few times. This may be a read error: a much more frequent sequence differs by one nucleotide. The chain is built from TRBV24-1 and TRBJ2-1, with 13 bases that match TRBD2. Trimming at V came to 5 bases and at J to 9 bases, leaving 6 bases not matched to a gene. CDR3 length equals 15 residues. The V gene's germline CDR1 is KGHDR and CDR2 SFDVKD. DNA of the CDR3: TGTGCCACCAGTGCAGGGACTAGCGGGAACACTGAGCAGTTCTTC. It encodes CATSAGTSGNTEQFF.

V is TRBV2 and J is TRBJ1-4; the D gene is possibly TRBD1 (6 bases). The germline gives CDR1 SNHLY, CDR2 FYNNEI. There are 16 residues in the CDR3. Trimming left V 6 bases short and J 0 bases short, with 14 bases between. The DNA of the CDR3 is TGTGCCAGCAGGCTTAACAGGGTTCCAACTAATGAAAAACTGTTTTTT. This encodes CASRLNRVPTNEKLFF.

This clonotype was counted a few times. The V gene is TRBV28, the J gene TRBJ2-2; 10 bases are a match to TRBD1. Per germline, CDR1 MDHEN and CDR2 SYDVKM. V lost 8 bases to trimming and J lost 6 bases; unmatched junction nucleotides: 9. This CDR3 region has 15 residues. The CDR3 spells CASPTGTGVSGELFF. The CDR3 region has the DNA TGTGCCAGCCCTACCGGGACAGGGGTGTCCGGGGAGCTGTTTTTT.

The rearrangement links TRBV7-3 to TRBJ1-1; TRBD1 is a possible D gene (6 bases). Germline CDR1 SGHTA, CDR2 FQGTGA. The V end lost 5 bases, the J end lost 1 base, and 8 bases lay between the germline ends. The CDR3 totals 13 residues. CDR3 amino acids: CASSKQGNTEAFF. DNA of the CDR3: TGTGCCAGCAGCAAACAGGGGAACACTGAAGCTTTCTTT.